This entry describes one T cell receptor (beta chain). Its antigen remains unidentified. This entry is derived from a study of shared clonotypes between healthy human individuals. The protocol was immunoSEQ multiplex PCR, while the TCRdb copy is restricted to in-frame clones and leaves out a portion. The sample consists of about 800,000 clones, roughly 96% of them appearing once. The CDR3 extends over 14 amino acids. Germline V gene data show CDR1 as MNHEY and CDR2 as SMNVEV (reference sequence). V was trimmed by 5 bases and J by 0 bases, leaving 10 bases between them. Naive CD8 cells comprised CD45RO-negative, CCR7-positively selected cells, excluding terminally differentiated effector memory CD45RA+ cells. The healthy adult donors were HIV-negative and reported no recent acute infections or vaccinations. Study-level results: How much donors shared clonotypes was expected to be affected by sequencing depth.

The receptor was derived from a man aged 30-40 years in good health. Sequenced input: naive CD8+ T cells sorted from blood. This chain joins TRBV27 and TRBJ1-1; D unclear. The CDR3 region has the DNA TGTGCCAGCAGTCTCGGATTCATGAACACTGAAGCTTTCTTT. Translation: CASSLGFMNTEAFF.